Below are 2 T cell receptor beta chains sequenced from a single sample in a study of identical twins. TCRdb analysed the 5' RACE reads with MiXCR anew, one entry per CDR3 protein. This sample carries fewer than 650,000 distinct CDR3 sequences, 9.6% of them seen once, and the ten largest clones take 2.5% to 3.5%. This same sample was also part of a study on yellow fever vaccine responses in identical twins.

Specimen: PBMCs. The receptors derive from a woman in her late teens or twenties in good health.

This clonotype was picked up a small number of times. V is TRBV7-9 and J is TRBJ2-7; 7 bases map to TRBD1. V gave up 3 bases and J gave up 0 bases; unmatched junction bases: 5. Germline lookup yields CDR1 SEHNR and CDR2 FQNEAQ (reference sequence). CDR3 size: 15 residues. DNA for the CDR3: TGTGCCAGCAGCTTCGACAGGGTGACCTCCTACGAGCAGTACTTC. Protein: CASSFDRVTSYEQYF.

CDR3 sequence reads: CASSLARPGLAGAPSTDTQYF. For the CDR3, the DNA is TGCGCCAGCAGCTTGGCCCGTCCGGGACTAGCGGGGGCCCCCAGCACAGATACGCAGTATTTT. The genes are TRBV5-1 and TRBJ2-3; 14 bases match TRBD2. This CDR3 has 21 residues. Unmatched junction bases numbered 12, after V lost 0 bases and J lost 0 bases. The germline V gene encodes CDR1 SGHRS and CDR2 YFSETQ. The full variable domain, its missing parts supplied by reference TRBV5-1 and TRBJ2-3, is KAGVTQTPRYLIKTRGQQVTLSCSPISGHRSVSWYQQTPGQGLQFLFEYFSETQRNKGNFPGRFSGRQFSNSRSEMNVSTLELGDSALYLCASSLARPGLAGAPSTDTQYFGPGTRLTVL.